The source of this TCR beta chain is a study of blood T cell repertoires in COVID-19. At the level of the study: Acute and convalescent COVID-19 samples came from the United States, Italy and Spain. T cells, B-cell-depleted T cells, or PBMCs provided the cDNA or gDNA that served as material.

Membership in each cohort depended on participant-reported clinical history. In the original workflow: By means of reference gene primer amplification, nucleated cell counts were estimated. Clones were sequenced by immunoSEQ multiplex PCR, and TCRdb holds only the in-frame ones, with some missing. V and J calls and clone size come straight from that table; D and trimming were deduced from the DNA. This table holds under 200,000 clones, 82% found once. Germline CDR1 is MNHEY and CDR2 is SVGAGI. This CDR3 has 16 amino acids. The ends lost 2 bases at V and 10 bases at J; junction bases unmatched: 9. J is TRBJ1-6 and V is TRBV6-5, with 9 bases identical to TRBD1. The specimen sequenced was PBMCs or T cells enriched from blood (not recorded which). This TCR came from a woman in her sixties or seventies with acute COVID-19. CDR3 loop: CASSYARTGAGSPLHF. CDR3 in DNA: TGTGCCAGCAGTTACGCGAGGACAGGGGCTGGCTCACCCCTCCACTTT.